The rows below give T cell receptor beta chains drawn from one sample of a study of identical twins. TCRdb passed the 5' RACE reads through MiXCR, listing each CDR3 protein once. The profile shows 1.5 million to 2 million distinct CDR3 sequences, about 32% of them singletons. The sequenced sample was cord blood. All receptors derive from a newborn girl in good health. Each CDR3 is given with its conserved first and last residue. D genes are given only for firm matches. Size is stated for part of the rows, as once, few or many counts, or as a class when the clone is expanded.

j_call,clone_size,v_call,d_call,cdr3_nt,cdr3_aa
TRBJ2-3,few,TRBV7-6,TRBD2,TGTGCCAGCAGCATACTGCCGGGACTACCCACAGATACGCAGTATTTT,CASSILPGLPTDTQYF
TRBJ2-1,-,TRBV7-2,TRBD2,TGTGCCAGCAGCTTTAGGGCAGGGAGGGATGAGCAGTTCTTC,CASSFRAGRDEQFF
TRBJ2-3,few,TRBV24-1,TRBD2,TGTGCCACCAGTGATTTTTGGCGGGAGAAGGGCACAGATACGCAGTATTTT,CATSDFWREKGTDTQYF
TRBJ1-1,-,TRBV3-1,-,TGTGCCAGCAGCCCCCGGAGGGGGGCCTACACTGAAGCTTTCTTT,CASSPRRGAYTEAFF
TRBJ2-5,-,TRBV6-6,-,TGTGCCAGCAGTTTAACAGGGAGAGGAGGTCAAGAGACCCAGTACTTC,CASSLTGRGGQETQYF
TRBJ2-3,-,TRBV5-1,TRBD1,TGCGCCAGCAGCTTGTCCACAGGGGTTGTCCCAGATACGCAGTATTTT,CASSLSTGVVPDTQYF
TRBJ2-3,few,TRBV5-1,TRBD2,TGCGCCAGCAATGAGCGGGGGCCGCCCTGGAGGGATACGCAGTATTTT,CASNERGPPWRDTQYF
TRBJ2-1,many,TRBV10-3,TRBD1,TGTGCCATCAGCGGGACAGGCAATGAGCAGTTCTTC,CAISGTGNEQFF
TRBJ2-3,-,TRBV9,TRBD2,TGTGCCAGCAGCGTAGCTAGCGGGAAAACAGATACGCAGTATTTT,CASSVASGKTDTQYF
TRBJ1-5,-,TRBV30,-,TGTGCCTGGGGACAGAGCAATCAGCCCCAGCATTTT,CAWGQSNQPQHF
TRBJ1-2,few,TRBV7-9,TRBD1,TGTGCCAGCAGCTTCCCGGACAGGGGGGCTAACTATGGCTACACCTTC,CASSFPDRGANYGYTF
TRBJ1-5,few,TRBV6-1,TRBD1,TGTGCCAGCAGTTCCACCGACAGGGGCAATCAGCCCCAGCATTTT,CASSSTDRGNQPQHF
TRBJ1-5,few,TRBV27,-,TGTGCCAGCAGGTTGAGGGAGAATCAGCCCCAGCATTTT,CASRLRENQPQHF
TRBJ2-7,-,TRBV20-1,-,TGCAGTGCTAAGAGGCGGGGCCCCTACGAGCAGTACTTC,CSAKRRGPYEQYF
TRBJ2-7,-,TRBV27,TRBD2,TGTGCCAGCAGTCCACGACTAGCGGGTTATTCCTCCTACGAGCAGTCCTTC,CASSPRLAGYSSYEQSF
TRBJ2-1,many,TRBV2,TRBD2,TGTGCCAGCAGTGAAACGACTAGCGGGAGGGCTGAGCAGTTCTTC,CASSETTSGRAEQFF
TRBJ1-1,few,TRBV7-9,TRBD1,TGTGCCAGCAGCTTAACAGGGGTTGTCACTGAAGCTTTCTTT,CASSLTGVVTEAFF
TRBJ2-1,-,TRBV20-1,-,TGCAGTGCTACCTTTTGGGGGAATGAGCAGTTCTTC,CSATFWGNEQFF
TRBJ2-1,-,TRBV6-2/TRBV6-3,-,TGTGCCATCCGATCCAGCCCTTACAATGAGCAGTTCTTC,CAIRSSPYNEQFF
TRBJ1-4,-,TRBV10-3,TRBD1,TGTGCCATCAGTGCAGCTGTTGGGACAGGGGATGAAAAACTGTTTTTT,CAISAAVGTGDEKLFF
TRBJ2-6,-,TRBV27,-,TGTGCCAGCGGAGGGCCCGGGGCCAACGTCCTGACTTTC,CASGGPGANVLTF
TRBJ2-7,-,TRBV20-1,-,TGCAGTGCTAGAGATGCTAGCAGGAGGATCTACGAGCAGTACTTC,CSARDASRRIYEQYF
TRBJ2-1,-,TRBV27,TRBD2,TGTGCCAGCAGTTTACCGGGACTAGCGGGAGCCTACAATGGGCAGTTCTTC,CASSLPGLAGAYNGQFF
TRBJ2-3,-,TRBV9,-,TGTGCCAGCAGCGTAAATCCCAGGGTCTCAGATACGCAGTATTTT,CASSVNPRVSDTQYF
TRBJ1-1,-,TRBV20-1,TRBD1,TGCAGTGCTAGGAGGCGGGACAGCCTGAACACTGAGGCTTTCTTT,CSARRRDSLNTEAFF
TRBJ2-1,-,TRBV2,TRBD2,TGTGCCAGCAGACTCAGCGGGGGGGTAAATGAGCAGTTCTTC,CASRLSGGVNEQFF
TRBJ2-5,-,TRBV12-3/TRBV12-4,TRBD2,TGTGCCAGCAGTTTTGTAGCGGGACTCCAAGAGACCCAGTACTTC,CASSFVAGLQETQYF
TRBJ2-3,-,TRBV20-1,TRBD1,TGCAGTGTCCTGGGACAGGGGGCGCATGGCACAGATACGCAGTATTTT,CSVLGQGAHGTDTQYF
TRBJ2-3,few,TRBV7-9,-,TGTGCCAGCAGCTTCTTCCCCACTAGCACAGATACGCAGTATTTT,CASSFFPTSTDTQYF
TRBJ2-7,few,TRBV28,-,TGTGCCAGCACCGGACAAATCGCCTACGAGCAGTACTTC,CASTGQIAYEQYF
TRBJ2-1,-,TRBV5-1,-,TGCGGCAGCAGCAGCCTCGGGGGCTCCTACAATGAGCAGTTCTTC,CGSSSLGGSYNEQFF
TRBJ2-7,-,TRBV2,TRBD1,TGTGCCAGCAGGGCGACAGGGGGCGTATACCACGAGCAGTACTTC,CASRATGGVYHEQYF